One T cell receptor (beta chain) is described in this entry. Antigen unknown. This entry is derived from a study of chemoradiotherapy in HPV16-positive cancers. Study information: A couple of HPV16-positive patients' cells yielded candidate HPV-specific clones and common motifs. Study-level results: In HPV16-positive patients, HPV-responsive T-cell expansion tracked better recurrence-free survival.

Samples were taken several times over chemoradiotherapy. Per the germline V gene, CDR1 is SGHRS and CDR2 is YFSETQ. The V and J ends lost 4 bases and 5 bases respectively, with 18 bases between them. The CDR3 length is 15 residues. Method: immunoSEQ multiplex PCR; TCRdb's copy keeps in-frame clones and lacks some. The sample shows 30,000 to 35,000 clones, about four fifths of them seen only once. Sequenced here: blood, sampled from a patient who underwent chemoradiotherapy. The TCR originated in a human donor with HPV-associated anogenital cancer. The gene calls are TRBV5-1 and TRBJ1-2, with D uncertain. This CDR3 reads CASSPQTLTGYGYTF. CDR3 in DNA: TGCGCCAGCAGCCCTCAAACTCTAACGGGGTATGGCTACACCTTC.